The 30 T cell receptor beta chains reported below all come from one sample, sequenced in a study of T cells after yellow fever vaccination. TCRdb independently ran MiXCR on the 5' RACE reads; one entry per CDR3 protein. The table has about 320,000 distinct CDR3 sequences, about 4.5% seen once. The sequences come from PBMCs, collected 15 days after the yellow fever booster vaccination. These receptors were taken from a man between 18 and 29 years old who received the YFV17D yellow fever vaccine.

The chain has TRBV5-1 and TRBJ1-2; maybe TRBD1 (5 bases). This CDR3 comprises 13 residues. Germline-derived CDR1 and CDR2 are SGHRS and YFSETQ. Between the trimmed V and J ends, which lost 4 bases and 4 bases, there was a span of 11 bases. CDR3 residues: CASSPDSPYGYTF. CDR3 in DNA: TGCGCCAGCAGCCCCGACAGCCCCTATGGCTACACCTTC.

This clonotype was picked up many times. The J gene is TRBJ1-1, the V gene TRBV29-1, with TRBD1 identical over 9 bases. V was clipped by 6 bases and J by 1 base; unmatched bases: 3. The germline gives CDR1 SQVTM, CDR2 ANQGSEA. This CDR3 region has 13 residues. CDR3 nucleotide sequence: TGCAGCGTGTCGACAGGGGGGAACACTGAAGCTTTCTTT. Amino acid sequence: CSVSTGGNTEAFF. The full variable domain, rest sourced from reference TRBV29-1 and TRBJ1-1, is SAVISQKPSRDICQRGTSLTIQCQVDSQVTMMFWYRQQPGQSLTLIATANQGSEATYESGFVIDKFPISRPNLTFSTLTVSNMSPEDSSIYLCSVSTGGNTEAFFGQGTRLTVV.

This clonotype has a handful of counts. The chain is built from TRBV30 and TRBJ2-1; 8 bases match TRBD2. The CDR3 length is 14 residues. J was trimmed by 4 bases and V by 4 bases; bases with no gene match: 6. Germline-derived CDR1 and CDR2 are GTSNPN and SVGIG (reference sequence). The chain's CDR3 is CAWNRAGVYNEQFF. The CDR3, as DNA: TGTGCCTGGAACCGAGCGGGGGTATACAATGAGCAGTTCTTC. Combining the CDR3 with reference TRBV30 and TRBJ2-1 gives the whole variable domain SQTIHQWPATLVQPVGSPLSLECTVEGTSNPNLYWYRQAAGRGLQLLFYSVGIGQISSEVPQNLSASRPQDRQFILSSKKLLLSDSGFYLCAWNRAGVYNEQFFGPGTRLTVL.

This sequence joins TRBV15 and TRBJ2-3; tentatively, D is TRBD2 (6 bases). The germline gives CDR1 LNHNV, CDR2 YYDKDF (reference sequence). This CDR3 comprises 18 residues. Trimming pared 1 base from V and 2 bases from J, leaving 19 bases between. The CDR3 here is CATSRVPPGLRNTDTQYF. For the CDR3, the DNA is TGTGCCACCAGCAGAGTACCTCCGGGACTTAGGAACACAGATACGCAGTATTTT.

The J gene is TRBJ1-5, the V gene TRBV27; D might be TRBD1 (5 bases). Germline CDR1 is MNHEY and CDR2 is SMNVEV (reference sequence). The germline V and J ends were trimmed by 8 bases and 3 bases, with 20 bases remaining between them. CDR3 length equals 16 residues. The CDR3 region has the DNA TGTGCCAGCGGTCTCAGGGACGTACAGTCCAATCAGCCCCAGCATTTT. Translation: CASGLRDVQSNQPQHF.

The CDR3 loop reads CASSWDSSYEQYV. CDR3 bases: TGTGCCAGCAGCTGGGACAGCTCCTACGAGCAGTACGTC. The chain has TRBV5-4 and TRBJ2-7; 7 bases match TRBD1. V lost 3 bases to trimming and J lost 0 bases; unmatched junction nucleotides: 0. Germline V gives CDR1 SGHNT, CDR2 YYREEE (reference sequence). The CDR3 consists of 13 residues.

DNA of the CDR3: TGTGCCAGCAGCGCGGAAAGCACAGATACGCAGTATTTT. Protein product: CASSAESTDTQYF. The chain has TRBV7-9 and TRBJ2-3, with no clear D. The CDR3 extends over 13 amino acids. Germline CDR1 is SEHNR and CDR2 is FQNEAQ (reference sequence). Trimming left V 5 bases short and J 0 bases short, with 6 bases between.

In its sample, this clonotype was seen many times. The chain couples TRBV27 to TRBJ2-7; TRBD1 is a possible D gene (6 bases). Per the germline V gene, CDR1 is MNHEY and CDR2 is SMNVEV (reference sequence). The CDR3 contains 14 residues. Deletions cut 3 bases from V and 3 bases from J, with 12 bases between. In nucleotides, the CDR3 is TGTGCCAGCAGTTTTTTGGACAGAGTCTACGAGCAGTACTTC. Protein sequence: CASSFLDRVYEQYF.

This clonotype was counted at least ten times. The rearrangement links TRBV6-2 or TRBV6-3 to TRBJ2-1, with D unresolved. The germline CDR1 and CDR2 sequences are MNHEY and SVGEGT. The ends were cut back, 0 bases at V and 8 bases at J, with 5 bases in the middle. The CDR3 consists of 12 residues. The DNA for the CDR3 is TGTGCCAGCAGTTACTCAGGCTATGAGCAGTTCTTC. Translating gives CASSYSGYEQFF.

The chain is built from TRBV19 and TRBJ2-5; TRBD2 aligns across 7 bases. The junction had 1 base not matched to a gene; V was cut back by 3 bases and J by 3 bases. The germline V gene encodes CDR1 LNHDA and CDR2 SQIVND (reference sequence). CDR3 size: 13 residues. The CDR3 DNA is TGTGCCAGTAGTATTGCGGGGGAAGAGACCCAGTACTTC. Translating gives CASSIAGEETQYF.

This clonotype appeared a few times. The chain employs TRBV6-6 and TRBJ2-1; TRBD1 agrees at 7 bases. Germline trimming cut 2 bases from V and 9 bases from J; bases unmatched to any gene: 7. The CDR3 covers 14 residues. Germline assignment: CDR1 MNHNY and CDR2 SVGAGI (reference sequence). DNA for the CDR3: TGTGCCAGCAGTTACGTCGTGGCAGGGGGTGAGCAGTTCTTC. This encodes CASSYVVAGGEQFF.

The V call is TRBV7-8, the J call TRBJ2-3, with 14 bases aligning to TRBD2. Per germline, CDR1 SGHVS and CDR2 FQNEAQ. This CDR3 is built from 19 residues. The V gene end was trimmed by 5 bases and the J gene end by 2 bases; junction bases not matched to a gene: 12. The CDR3 DNA reads as TGTGCCAGCAGCGTGACTCCGGGACTAGCGGGGGACCTCACAGATACGCAGTATTTT. It encodes CASSVTPGLAGDLTDTQYF.

The J gene is TRBJ2-7, the V gene TRBV15, with D perhaps matching TRBD2 (5 bases). Germline-derived CDR1 and CDR2 are LNHNV and YYDKDF (reference sequence). V was shortened by 4 bases and J by 0 bases, with 10 bases between the two germline ends. The CDR3 is 14 amino acids. DNA of the CDR3: TGTGCCACCAGCATGGAAGGGAGCTCCTACGAGCAGTACTTC. This codes for CATSMEGSSYEQYF.

The CDR3 loop reads CATLDSLNYGYTF. CDR3 bases: TGTGCCACCTTGGACAGCCTAAACTATGGCTACACCTTC. V is TRBV10-3 and J is TRBJ1-2, with TRBD1 as a possible D gene (6 bases). Trimming pared 10 bases from V and 2 bases from J, leaving 14 bases between. Germline V lookup: CDR1 ENHRY, CDR2 SYGVKD. This CDR3 has 13 amino acids.

This clonotype was counted between two and nine times. The V call is TRBV21-1, the J call TRBJ1-3. TRBV21-1 is a pseudogene segment. The CDR3 runs to 17 residues. The CDR3 sequence is CASSGECRRGVGNTIYF. In DNA, the CDR3 is TGTGCCAGCAGCGGGGAATGTAGGAGGGGTGTCGGAAACACCATATATTTT.

The table lists this clonotype with a few counts. This chain connects TRBV6-5 to TRBJ2-3; 10 bases fit TRBD2. This CDR3 comprises 13 residues. Germline V gives CDR1 MNHEY, CDR2 SVGAGI. V was clipped by 8 bases and J by 6 bases; unmatched bases: 5. In nucleotides, the CDR3 is TGTGCCAGCCAGCGGGGGGGCCGGGATACGCAGTATTTT. This sequence encodes CASQRGGRDTQYF.

This clonotype came up many times. V and J are TRBV20-1 and TRBJ2-1; 10 bases agree with TRBD2. Germline-derived CDR1 and CDR2 are DFQATT and SNEGSKA (reference sequence). The CDR3 is made up of 14 amino acids. After removal of 7 bases from V and 9 bases from J, the junction contained 12 bases not matched to a gene. The CDR3 DNA reads TGCAGTGTTGGTCCAGCGGGGGGGCCCGGTGAGCAGTTCTTC. Protein: CSVGPAGGPGEQFF.

This clonotype was detected a few times. The V and J genes are TRBV28 and TRBJ2-1; 16 bases are a match to TRBD2. Trimming at V came to 4 bases and at J to 6 bases, leaving 3 bases not matched to a gene. The V gene's germline CDR1 is MDHEN and CDR2 SYDVKM. This CDR3 contains 16 residues. CDR3 sequence: CASSSGLAGGGNEQFF. The DNA of the CDR3 is TGTGCCAGCAGTTCGGGACTAGCGGGGGGGGGCAATGAGCAGTTCTTC.

This clonotype was detected many times. The rearrangement links TRBV6-6 to TRBJ1-1; 7 bases are a match to TRBD1. V was clipped by 2 bases and J by 6 bases; unmatched bases: 18. Germline V CDR1 and CDR2: MNHNY, SVGAGI (reference sequence). The CDR3 has 18 amino acids. CDR3 sequence (DNA): TGTGCCAGCAGTTACCCAGGGGGGGGTGGGCGTACAGGCCCTGAAGCTTTCTTT. Protein product: CASSYPGGGGRTGPEAFF.

This clonotype was counted ten times or more. The V and J genes are TRBV6-2 or TRBV6-3 and TRBJ1-1, with 8 bases lining up with TRBD1. CDR1 and CDR2 from the germline V gene are MNHEY and SVGEGT. The CDR3 contains 13 residues. V lost 6 bases, J lost 4 bases, and 4 bases stayed unmatched. CDR3 sequence reads: CASSRGLGTEAFF. The CDR3 DNA sequence: TGTGCCAGCAGCAGGGGGCTTGGCACTGAAGCTTTCTTT.

This clonotype was recorded at least ten times. The gene calls are TRBV7-2 and TRBJ2-1, with a possible D match to TRBD2 (6 bases). V was pared by 5 bases and J by 3 bases, with 11 bases between. Germline values: CDR1 SGHTA, CDR2 FQGNSA. The CDR3 spans 14 residues. CDR3 nucleotides: TGTGCCAGCAGCCAGCGGGCTGGCTACAATGAGCAGTTCTTC. This codes for CASSQRAGYNEQFF.

This clonotype was seen only a few times. The chain joins TRBV18 to TRBJ1-5, with D possibly matching TRBD1 (6 bases). This CDR3 contains 14 residues. The V end lost 2 bases, the J end lost 6 bases, and 11 bases lay between the germline ends. Per germline, CDR1 KGHSH and CDR2 LQKENI. CDR3 in DNA: TGTGCCAGCTCACCAGGGACAAGGGGTCAGCCCCAGCATTTT. It translates to CASSPGTRGQPQHF.

The chain employs TRBV20-1 and TRBJ2-7; TRBD1 agrees at 9 bases. The J segment lost 1 base and the V segment lost 2 bases, leaving 9 bases of the junction unmatched. CDR3 length: 16 residues. Germline V CDR1 and CDR2: DFQATT, SNEGSKA (reference sequence). The CDR3 coding sequence is TGCAGTGCTAGATCTGTCGGACAGGGGCATTCCTACGAGCAGTACTTC. It encodes CSARSVGQGHSYEQYF.

The chain combines TRBV6-5 with TRBJ2-7; 9 bases are shared with TRBD1. This CDR3 region has 15 residues. The germline V gene has CDR1 MNHEY and CDR2 SVGAGI. Losses at the gene ends were 4 bases for V and 4 bases for J; bases not matched to a gene: 8. CDR3 sequence (DNA): TGTGCCAGCAGTTTGTCGGGACAGGGCCTTTACGAGCAGTACTTC. Amino acid sequence: CASSLSGQGLYEQYF.

This clonotype was counted a few times. The chain links TRBV24-1 to TRBJ2-5; D call uncertain. The germline gives CDR1 KGHDR, CDR2 SFDVKD. The V end was cut by 6 bases, the J end by 5 bases, with 12 bases between. This CDR3 comprises 13 residues. The CDR3 DNA sequence: TGTGCCACCAGTCAAATTCTAGATGAGACCCAGTACTTC. The encoded protein is CATSQILDETQYF.

This clonotype was seen repeatedly, ten times or more. This chain joins TRBV7-2 and TRBJ2-2; 7 nucleotides align to TRBD1. Unmatched junction bases numbered 10, after V lost 6 bases and J lost 3 bases. Germline V gives CDR1 SGHTA, CDR2 FQGNSA. This CDR3 is built from 16 residues. For the CDR3, the DNA is TGTGCCAGCAGAGACCTGAGGGGGCGAGACACCGGGGAGCTGTTTTTT. It codes for CASRDLRGRDTGELFF.

V and J are TRBV7-6 and TRBJ2-7; D is ambiguous. CDR1 is SGHVS, CDR2 FNYEAQ, per germline. V was shortened by 3 bases and J by 12 bases, with 18 bases between the two germline ends. CDR3 length: 13 amino acids. The CDR3 DNA follows: TGTGCCAGCAGCTTCGGCAGCACCTACGAGGTGTACTTC. Amino acid sequence: CASSFGSTYEVYF.

V and J are TRBV3-1 and TRBJ1-2; D is undetermined. The V end lost 3 bases, the J end lost 4 bases, and 21 bases lay between the germline ends. Germline V gives CDR1 LGHDT, CDR2 YNNKEL (reference sequence). This CDR3 is built from 17 residues. As DNA, the CDR3 is TGTGCCAGCAGCCACGACGCGGGGTCCGCTAACACCTATGGCTACACCTTC. The encoded protein is CASSHDAGSANTYGYTF.

This clonotype was seen at least ten times. J is TRBJ2-3 and V is TRBV7-2; 8 bases are shared with TRBD2. This CDR3 contains 16 residues. The germline V gene encodes CDR1 SGHTA and CDR2 FQGNSA. Unmatched junction bases numbered 9, after V lost 1 base and J lost 6 bases. The CDR3 region has the DNA TGTGCCAGCAGCTTAGGAGGTAGCGGGGAATGGGATACGCAGTATTTT. Protein: CASSLGGSGEWDTQYF.

The V and J genes are TRBV11-2 and TRBJ1-3; 7 nucleotides align to TRBD1. The CDR3 has 16 amino acids. V lost 5 bases to trimming and J lost 9 bases; unmatched junction nucleotides: 16. Germline V CDR1 and CDR2: SGHAT, FQNNGV. Here the CDR3 reads CASSLTGGQLSPTIYF. The CDR3 nucleotides are TGTGCCAGCAGCCTCACGGGGGGACAGTTGTCACCCACCATATATTTT.